Presented here are 18 T cell receptor beta chains from one specimen sequenced in a study of radiotherapy plus CTLA-4 blockade in lung cancer. Here immunoSEQ multiplex PCR was the method, and the copy in TCRdb shows in-frame clones only, minus some. The sample holds approximately 80,000 clones, under 85% seen once. Sequenced here: peripheral blood, sampled from a patient treated with radiotherapy plus ipilimumab. Receptor source: a human donor with non-small cell lung cancer who had stable disease on radiotherapy plus ipilimumab.

The chain carries TRBV19 and TRBJ1-2; D unclear. The CDR3 runs 12 residues. The V end lost 10 bases, the J end lost 9 bases, and 18 bases lay between the germline ends. Germline lookup yields CDR1 LNHDA and CDR2 SQIVND (reference sequence). The CDR3 reads CATSREDWRYTF. DNA for the CDR3: TGTGCCACCTCCCGGGAGGATTGGCGCTACACCTTC.

This clone was detected only once. This chain links TRBV7-8 with TRBJ2-7; D might be TRBD2 (5 bases). Trimming pared 3 bases from V and 0 bases from J, leaving 9 bases between. CDR1 and CDR2 from the germline V gene are SGHVS and FQNEAQ. The CDR3 spans 14 residues. Here the CDR3 reads CASSLGGPSYEQYF. The CDR3 DNA follows: TGTGCCAGCAGCTTGGGCGGGCCCTCCTACGAGCAGTACTTC.

This clone was observed a handful of times. The V gene is TRBV5-4, the J gene TRBJ2-7, with D unresolved. The CDR3 covers 12 residues. V lost 3 bases, J lost 2 bases, and 6 bases lay in between. Germline V gives CDR1 SGHNT, CDR2 YYREEE (reference sequence). CDR3 bases: TGTGCCAGCAGCTCCCCAACCTACGAGCAGTACTTC. Translating it yields CASSSPTYEQYF.

This chain links TRBV27 with TRBJ1-1; perhaps TRBD1 as D (5 bases). Germline CDR1 is MNHEY and CDR2 is SMNVEV (reference sequence). V gave up 3 bases and J gave up 11 bases, with 19 bases separating them. The CDR3 extends over 14 amino acids. Here the CDR3 DNA reads TGTGCCAGCAGTTTTCGCCCTAAGGGGAGCGGTGCTTTCTTT. It codes for CASSFRPKGSGAFF.

To note about this clone: This sample includes further DNA sequences coding for the same CDR3. V usage is TRBV10-3 and J usage is TRBJ1-1; no clear D gene. The CDR3 totals 12 residues. CDR1 is ENHRY, CDR2 SYGVKD, per germline. V was pared by 10 bases and J by 7 bases, with 16 bases between. The DNA for the CDR3 is TGTGCCACAGCCGGGTTGGGTCATGAAGCTTTCTTT. Protein sequence: CATAGLGHEAFF.

This clone was observed a single time. The rearrangement joins TRBV9 to TRBJ2-1; 8 positions agree with TRBD2. The CDR3 length is 15 residues. The germline V gene encodes CDR1 SGDLS and CDR2 YYNGEE. V lost 0 bases and J lost 6; bases outside the gene matches: 5. In DNA form, the CDR3 reads TGTGCCAGCAGCGTAGCCGGGGGGGCCGGCAATGAGCAGTTCTTC. Translated, it gives CASSVAGGAGNEQFF. The variable domain in full, completed from reference TRBV9 and TRBJ2-1, reads DSGVTQTPKHLITATGQRVTLRCSPRSGDLSVYWYQQSLDQGLQFLIQYYNGEERAKGNILERFSAQQFPDLHSELNLSSLELGDSALYFCASSVAGGAGNEQFFGPGTRLTVL.

The V gene is TRBV5-1, the J gene TRBJ1-1, with D maybe TRBD1 (5 bases). There are 14 residues in the CDR3. The V end was cut by 4 bases, the J end by 0 bases, with 10 bases between. CDR1 and CDR2 from the germline V gene are SGHRS and YFSETQ. DNA of the CDR3: TGCGCCAGCAGCCCAGGACACATGAACACTGAAGCTTTCTTT. This encodes CASSPGHMNTEAFF.

The gene calls are TRBV28 and TRBJ1-2, with TRBD1 matching over 8 bases. The CDR3 loop spans 13 amino acids. The V gene end was trimmed by 5 bases and the J gene end by 7 bases; junction bases not matched to a gene: 6. CDR1 and CDR2 from the germline V gene are MDHEN and SYDVKM. Here the CDR3 reads CASSPTRGRGYTF. Written as DNA, the CDR3 is TGTGCCAGCAGTCCTACCAGGGGGCGTGGCTACACCTTC.

V usage is TRBV5-1 and J usage is TRBJ1-1; D uncertain. Between the trimmed V and J ends, which lost 0 bases and 1 base, there was a span of 7 bases. The CDR3 runs 14 residues. The germline V gene encodes CDR1 SGHRS and CDR2 YFSETQ. This CDR3 reads CASSLAAANTEAFF. Here the CDR3 DNA reads TGCGCCAGCAGCTTGGCCGCGGCGAACACTGAAGCTTTCTTT.

The gene calls are TRBV10-3 and TRBJ2-7; 9 bases match TRBD1. Germline values: CDR1 ENHRY, CDR2 SYGVKD. The V and J ends lost 6 bases and 5 bases, in that order; junction bases with no gene match: 5. There are 13 residues in the CDR3. CDR3 in DNA: TGTGCCATCAGCGGGACAGGGACCCACGAGCAGTACTTC. This translates into CAISGTGTHEQYF.

The chain employs TRBV19 and TRBJ2-2; a possible D gene is TRBD1 (6 bases). The CDR3 has 15 residues. Germline V lookup: CDR1 LNHDA, CDR2 SQIVND (reference sequence). V lost 3 bases, J lost 2 bases, and 10 bases lay in between. The CDR3: CASSMGDINTGELFF. For the CDR3, the DNA is TGTGCCAGTAGTATGGGGGACATTAACACCGGGGAGCTGTTTTTT.

This clone was observed a single time. The gene calls are TRBV27 and TRBJ2-1, with 9 bases that match TRBD1. The V gene's germline CDR1 is MNHEY and CDR2 SMNVEV (reference sequence). This CDR3 comprises 15 residues. The ends lost 6 bases at V and 4 bases at J; junction bases unmatched: 7. In DNA form, the CDR3 reads TGTGCCAGCAGGATCGGACAGGGGAGTTACAATGAGCAGTTCTTC. Translated, it gives CASRIGQGSYNEQFF.

The CDR3 bases are TGTGCCAGCAGCCACGGACAGGGGCAAACTGAAGCTTTCTTT. The encoded protein is CASSHGQGQTEAFF. The chain links TRBV11-2 to TRBJ1-1; 9 bases match TRBD1. The CDR3 extends over 14 amino acids. V lost 5 bases to trimming and J lost 5 bases; unmatched junction nucleotides: 6. Germline lookup yields CDR1 SGHAT and CDR2 FQNNGV.

The chain has TRBV6-1 and TRBJ1-6; TRBD1 matches 7 bases. Unmatched junction bases numbered 6, after V lost 6 bases and J lost 7 bases. Germline loops: CDR1 MNHNS, CDR2 SASEGT. CDR3 size: 14 residues. CDR3 coding DNA: TGTGCCAGCAGGTGGGACAGAGTAAATTCACCCCTCCACTTT. Its translation is CASRWDRVNSPLHF.

CDR3 in amino acids: CASSPNRGLNEQYF. The CDR3, as DNA: TGTGCCAGCAGCCCTAACAGGGGGCTGAACGAGCAGTACTTC. The genes are TRBV7-8 and TRBJ2-7; 9 bases are a match to TRBD1. Germline V gene data show CDR1 as SGHVS and CDR2 as FQNEAQ. The V gene end was trimmed by 5 bases and the J gene end by 5 bases; junction bases not matched to a gene: 7. This CDR3 contains 14 residues.

In nucleotides, the CDR3 is TGCGCCAGCAGCCCGACTAGCGGAAAAGAGACCCAGTACTTC. It translates to CASSPTSGKETQYF. J is TRBJ2-5 and V is TRBV23-1; 9 nucleotides align to TRBD2. TRBV23-1 is classed as an ORF, of uncertain function. The CDR3 spans 14 residues. The V segment lost 6 bases and the J segment 3 bases; nucleotides outside the gene matches: 5.

The chain recombines TRBV6-1 with TRBJ1-1, with D maybe TRBD1 (5 bases). The V gene lost 5 bases and the J gene lost 3 bases, with 10 bases spanning the gap. CDR1 is MNHNS, CDR2 SASEGT, per germline. The CDR3 runs 13 residues. The CDR3 DNA reads as TGTGCCAGCAGTTCGACAGTACACACTGAAGCTTTCTTT. This translates into CASSSTVHTEAFF.

This chain uses TRBV6-6 with TRBJ1-1; TRBD1 aligns across 7 bases. Looked up from germline, CDR1 is MNHNY and CDR2 is SVGAGI (reference sequence). The CDR3 totals 13 residues. Trimming took 6 bases from V and 4 from J; bases not matched to a gene: 5. The CDR3 here is CASRGQLGTEAFF. The CDR3 nucleotides are TGTGCCAGCAGGGGACAGCTAGGCACTGAAGCTTTCTTT.